The 14 T cell receptor beta chains in this list originate from one sample, sequenced in a study of shared clonotypes between healthy human individuals. TCRdb keeps only in-frame clones here, not all; method: immunoSEQ multiplex PCR. The repertoire has around 560,000 clones, approximately 95% of them found once; the top ten carry around 0.12%. The naive CD8 subset, CD45RO-negative cells positively selected for CCR7, excluded terminally differentiated effector memory CD45RA+ cells. The sequencing input was naive CD8+ T cells sorted from blood. The source of these receptors is a woman in her 30s in good health.

J is TRBJ2-7 and V is TRBV21-1; TRBD2, the table's D call, lacks a check against the DNA. TRBV21-1 is a recognized pseudogene. The CDR3 covers 15 residues. CDR3 sequence reads: CASSRCPGEGYEQYF. Here the CDR3 DNA reads TGTGCCAGCAGCCGATGCCCGGGGGAGGGCTACGAGCAGTACTTC.

Comments on this clone: One end of the junction varies from germline; a read error may be responsible. Other DNA sequences in the sample encode the same CDR3. CDR3 coding DNA: TGTGCCAGCAGTGAAAGCCAGGGCTCTGGAAATACCATATATTTT. Amino acid sequence: CASSESQGSGNTIYF. The chain recombines TRBV25-1 with TRBJ1-3; maybe TRBD1 (5 bases). The CDR3 is 15 residues long. Germline CDR1 MGHDK, CDR2 SYGVNS.

V is TRBV4-1 and J is TRBJ1-5; D not certain. Germline V gives CDR1 MGHRA, CDR2 YSYEKL. The V end was cut by 3 bases, the J end by 5 bases, with 11 bases between. The CDR3 spans 14 residues. This chain's CDR3 is CASSHGISDQPQHF. The CDR3 DNA follows: TGCGCCAGCAGCCACGGTATATCGGATCAGCCCCAGCATTTT.

J is TRBJ2-7 and V is TRBV7-9; a possible D gene is TRBD1 (7 bases). Germline lookup yields CDR1 SEHNR and CDR2 FQNEAQ (reference sequence). This CDR3 has 13 amino acids. V was trimmed by 5 bases and J by 9 bases, leaving 17 bases between them. The CDR3 nucleotides are TGTGCCAGCAGCCCCCCCGGAGGGGGCCCGCAGTACTTC. It translates to CASSPPGGGPQYF.

The sample holds one count of this clone. The chain employs TRBV27 and TRBJ2-7; the match to TRBD2 covers 11 bases. This CDR3 region has 16 residues. Germline V lookup: CDR1 MNHEY, CDR2 SMNVEV (reference sequence). V was clipped by 5 bases and J by 4 bases; unmatched bases: 10. CDR3 nucleotide sequence: TGTGCCAGCAGTCCCACACTAGCGGGAGTTTTTTACGAGCAGTACTTC. Translated: CASSPTLAGVFYEQYF.

The rearrangement links TRBV27 to TRBJ2-7; 13 bases fit TRBD2. In germline, CDR1 is MNHEY, CDR2 SMNVEV (reference sequence). This CDR3 has 16 amino acids. The V and J ends lost 6 bases and 0 bases, in that order; junction bases with no gene match: 5. As DNA, the CDR3 is TGTGCCAGCAGCCGCGGGACTAGCGGGACCTCCTACGAGCAGTACTTC. Its protein is CASSRGTSGTSYEQYF.

The chain links TRBV28 to TRBJ2-7; D remains ambiguous. Germline values: CDR1 MDHEN, CDR2 SYDVKM. Trimming cost V 6 bases and J 2 bases, with 14 bases left between them. CDR3 length equals 14 residues. Written as DNA, the CDR3 is TGTGCCAGCAGGCTCCATGCCAGCCCCTACGAGCAGTACTTC. Its translation is CASRLHASPYEQYF.

The CDR3 sequence is CASSRDGETEVFF. CDR3 in DNA: TGTGCCAGTAGTAGGGACGGAGAAACGGAGGTGTTCTTC. The chain uses TRBV19 and TRBJ2-1; TRBD1 or TRBD2 may be the D gene (5 bases each). Germline CDR1 is LNHDA and CDR2 is SQIVND (reference sequence). Trimming pared 4 bases from V and 15 bases from J, leaving 19 bases between. This CDR3 is built from 13 residues. Looking up the rest from reference TRBV19 and TRBJ2-1 gives the full variable domain: DGGITQSPKYLFRKEGQNVTLSCEQNLNHDAMYWYRQDPGQGLRLIYYSQIVNDFQKGDIAEGYSVSREKKESFPLTVTSAQKNPTAFYLCASSRDGETEVFFGPGTRLTVL.

The chain joins TRBV6-6 to TRBJ2-1; TRBD2 matches at 9 bases. Per the germline V gene, CDR1 is MNHNY and CDR2 is SVGAGI (reference sequence). This CDR3 contains 16 residues. V gave up 6 bases and J gave up 9 bases; unmatched junction bases: 15. The CDR3 DNA sequence: TGTGCCAGCAGCGATGAACCGGGACTAGCAACGGTTGAGCAGTTCTTC. Protein product: CASSDEPGLATVEQFF.

The J gene is TRBJ1-5, the V gene TRBV2; 7 bases are a match to TRBD1. The germline gives CDR1 SNHLY, CDR2 FYNNEI. V shed 6 bases and J 1 base; nucleotides not matched to a gene: 6. The CDR3 consists of 15 residues. The CDR3 reads CASRAMTGSNQPQHF. The DNA for the CDR3 is TGTGCCAGCAGGGCTATGACAGGGAGCAATCAGCCCCAGCATTTT.

Turning to this clone: Other nucleotide sequences in the sample specify the same CDR3. The gene calls are TRBV9 and TRBJ1-1; D ambiguous. The ends were cut back, 1 base at V and 1 base at J, with 5 bases in the middle. The length of the CDR3 is 13 residues. CDR1 SGDLS and CDR2 YYNGEE come from the germline V gene. The CDR3 loop reads CASSVPPNTEAFF. The CDR3 coding sequence is TGTGCCAGCAGCGTACCCCCGAACACTGAAGCTTTCTTT.

V gene TRBV6-5 combines with J gene TRBJ1-2; 7 nucleotides match TRBD1. The germline V gene encodes CDR1 MNHEY and CDR2 SVGAGI. J lost 4 bases, V lost 5 bases, and 7 bases had no gene match. The CDR3 sequence is 14 residues long. The CDR3 nucleotides are TGTGCCAGCAGTAACGGGGACAGCATCTATGGCTACACCTTC. It yields the protein CASSNGDSIYGYTF.

The V gene is TRBV27, the J gene TRBJ1-1; 7 positions agree with TRBD1. The CDR3 is 16 residues long. After removal of 6 bases from V and 2 bases from J, the junction contained 12 bases not matched to a gene. CDR1 MNHEY and CDR2 SMNVEV come from the germline V gene (reference sequence). The CDR3 is CASSSIQRTGNTEAFF. The CDR3 DNA reads as TGTGCCAGCAGCTCTATCCAAAGGACAGGCAACACTGAAGCTTTCTTT.

The count of this clone is one. The chain carries TRBV10-3 and TRBJ2-5, with TRBD2 matching 11 bases. The germline CDR1 and CDR2 sequences are ENHRY and SYGVKD. V gave up 4 bases and J gave up 1 base; unmatched junction bases: 8. The CDR3 is 17 amino acids. The CDR3: CAISVILAGGAQETQYF. The CDR3 DNA is TGTGCCATCAGTGTAATATTAGCGGGAGGGGCCCAAGAGACCCAGTACTTC.